This T cell receptor (beta chain) was captured in a study of T cell responses to AZD1222 COVID-19 vaccine. Overall study results and limits: Repertoires in all cases were sampled only once the peak T cell response had passed.

CDR3 size: 15 residues. Per the germline V gene, CDR1 is SNHLY and CDR2 is FYNNEI. Generated by immunoSEQ multiplex PCR, the TCRdb table keeps only in-frame clones and is missing some. Seen here are roughly 140,000 clones, about 90% observed once, and the top ten hold about 3%. A remark on this clone: Its cognate antigen is unknown. At one of its ends the junction is not consistent with the germline gene, which may arise from a read error.

The input for sequencing was peripheral blood, taken on day 0 of MenACWY control vaccination. J is TRBJ1-2 and V is TRBV2, with D unresolved. The receptor comes from an adult in good health. For the CDR3, the DNA is TGTGCCAGCGGTGAAGCTGGGGTCTCCTTGGATGGCTACACCTTC. It is translated as CASGEAGVSLDGYTF.